This T cell receptor (beta chain) was sequenced in a study of T cell repertoires in cytomegalovirus infection. Study-wide background: TCR beta signatures that were public indicated CMV infection and matching HLA type. Study-wide results and limits: Predominance within the ex vivo response was attributable to HLA-C-restricted CMV-specific TCR beta clonotypes. Frequencies of public TCR beta families were cumulated, and this identified carriers of CMV plus the relevant HLA.

This clonotype has a count of ten or more. What it recognizes is unknown. MiXCR was run by TCRdb on the reads, yielding one entry per CDR3 protein. The sample comprises 200,000 to 250,000 distinct CDR3 sequences, about 5.9% of which are singletons, and around 6% rests with the top ten. Germline V gives CDR1 SGHVS, CDR2 FQNEAQ. V gave up 5 bases and J gave up 3 bases, with 14 bases separating them. The CDR3 length is 15 residues. The sequence came from a human donor in good health (CMV status not recorded). Some clones in this sample may be carry-over from other donors' samples. The chain links TRBV7-8 to TRBJ1-5, with a possible D match to TRBD1 (5 bases). Sequencing was performed on PBMCs. CDR3 sequence: CASSRLGTVNQPQHF. DNA of the CDR3: TGTGCCAGCAGCCGTTTAGGGACGGTCAATCAGCCCCAGCATTTT.